The present T cell receptor beta chain was sequenced within a study of T cell changes during pregnancy in multiple sclerosis. CDR3 length: 14 residues. Trimming removed 2 bases from V and 8 bases from J, with 15 bases in between. Germline CDR1 and CDR2: SGHTA and FQGTGA. Produced via immunoSEQ multiplex PCR; TCRdb's table is partial and in-frame only. Found here are 99,000 or so clones, 85% to 95% of them singletons; the top ten hold 0.99%. Here the sequenced sample was peripheral blood, taken after pregnancy. The chain uses TRBV7-3 and TRBJ1-1; TRBD1 might be the D (6 bases). The clonotype comes from a female donor with multiple sclerosis, enrolled in a pregnancy study. The CDR3 nucleotides read TGTGCCAGCAGCTTAGAGAACGGGGGGGCCGAAGCTTTCTTT. Residues: CASSLENGGAEAFF.